This T cell receptor (beta chain) was identified during a study of T cell changes during pregnancy in multiple sclerosis. This clone was seen only once. The same CDR3 can be traced to other DNA sequences in this sample. Profiled with immunoSEQ multiplex PCR; TCRdb holds only in-frame clones, not every one. Here the sample spans more than 95,000 clones, 80% to 95% being singletons. The material sequenced was peripheral blood, taken after pregnancy. This clonotype originated in a female donor with multiple sclerosis, enrolled in a pregnancy study.

This chain's CDR3 is CASSLVGTSGTDTQYF. The CDR3 region has the DNA TGTGCCAGCAGCTTAGTTGGGACTAGCGGGACAGATACGCAGTATTTT. This chain uses TRBV7-2 with TRBJ2-3; 12 bases agree with TRBD2. The V and J ends lost 1 base and 3 bases, in that order; junction bases with no gene match: 2. Germline V gene lookup returns CDR1 SGHTA and CDR2 FQGNSA. The CDR3 has 16 residues.